Listed here are 32 T cell receptor beta chains from one sample, sequenced in a study of blood T cell repertoires in COVID-19. Libraries were prepared by immunoSEQ multiplex PCR; TCRdb keeps only in-frame clonotypes and omits some of them. The repertoire holds about 140,000 clones, with 65% to 80% as singletons. Material for sequencing was peripheral blood. The origin of the receptors is a woman aged 60-75 years with acute or convalescent COVID-19.

This clone was seen only once. The gene calls are TRBV11-3 and TRBJ2-2, with D perhaps matching TRBD2 (6 bases). CDR1 is SGHNT, CDR2 YENEEA, per germline. V lost 0 bases to trimming and J lost 4 bases, with 15 bases between them. This CDR3 region has 17 residues. CDR3 sequence (DNA): TGTGCCAGCAGCTTAGATCTCGGGGGACTGAGCACCGGGGAGCTGTTTTTT. Its protein is CASSLDLGGLSTGELFF. The complete variable domain, with remaining parts taken from reference TRBV11-3 and TRBJ2-2, reads EAGVVQSPRYKIIEKKQPVAFWCNPISGHNTLYWYLQNLGQGPELLIRYENEEAVDDSQLPKDRFSAERLKGVDSTLKIQPAELGDSAVYLCASSLDLGGLSTGELFFGEGSRLTVL.

The chain links TRBV28 to TRBJ2-7; 12 bases fit TRBD2. Trimming took 6 bases from V and 4 from J; bases not matched to a gene: 7. Germline loops: CDR1 MDHEN, CDR2 SYDVKM. There are 15 residues in the CDR3. CDR3 sequence reads: CASSALAGGLYEQYF. CDR3 nucleotide sequence: TGTGCCAGCAGCGCCCTAGCGGGAGGGCTTTACGAGCAGTACTTC.

The V gene is TRBV19, the J gene TRBJ2-7; possible D gene TRBD2, 6 bases. Trimming removed 3 bases at V and 6 bases at J, with 15 bases between. Per germline, CDR1 LNHDA and CDR2 SQIVND (reference sequence). The CDR3 is made up of 14 amino acids. The CDR3 loop is CASSISGSTGEQYF. Here the CDR3 DNA reads TGTGCCAGTAGTATCTCCGGGAGCACGGGCGAGCAGTACTTC.

This clone was recorded a few times. This chain connects TRBV6-6 to TRBJ1-3; D possibly corresponds to TRBD1 (6 bases). CDR1 MNHNY and CDR2 SVGAGI come from the germline V gene (reference sequence). CDR3 length equals 14 residues. The V end lost 2 bases, the J end lost 4 bases, and 9 bases lay between the germline ends. CDR3 residues: CASSYAGEGNTIYF. The DNA for the CDR3 is TGTGCCAGCAGTTACGCAGGGGAGGGAAACACCATATATTTT.

V and J are TRBV28 and TRBJ2-7; possible D gene TRBD1, 5 bases. This CDR3 comprises 11 residues. Germline values: CDR1 MDHEN, CDR2 SYDVKM. Trimming took 8 bases from V and 3 from J, leaving 8 bases between them. CDR3 loop: CASQGHYEQYF. The CDR3 nucleotides are TGTGCCAGCCAGGGCCACTACGAGCAGTACTTC.

This clone appeared a single time. This chain links TRBV6-5 with TRBJ2-1; 10 bases agree with TRBD2. V shed 6 bases and J 8 bases; nucleotides not matched to a gene: 7. Germline loops: CDR1 MNHEY, CDR2 SVGAGI. This CDR3 contains 14 residues. The CDR3, as DNA: TGTGCCAGCAGCCCCGCAGCGGGAGGGCATGAGCAGTTCTTC. Protein sequence: CASSPAAGGHEQFF.

The gene calls are TRBV27 and TRBJ2-5; TRBD1 aligns across 7 bases. V lost 0 bases to trimming and J lost 5 bases; unmatched junction nucleotides: 9. The CDR3 is made up of 16 amino acids. Germline CDR1 is MNHEY and CDR2 is SMNVEV (reference sequence). The CDR3 nucleotides are TGTGCCAGCAGTTTATCCGCGAGGGGGCTAGGGGAGACCCAGTACTTC. It codes for CASSLSARGLGETQYF.

The chain recombines TRBV7-8 with TRBJ2-2, with D possibly matching TRBD1 (6 bases). The germline CDR1 and CDR2 sequences are SGHVS and FQNEAQ. The CDR3 has 17 amino acids. Trimming removed 5 bases at V and 9 bases at J, with 25 bases between. CDR3 nucleotides: TGTGCCAGCAGCCGAGCGCTACAGGGATCGTCCGTGTGGGAGCTGTTTTTT. This sequence encodes CASSRALQGSSVWELFF.

The V gene is TRBV24-1, the J gene TRBJ2-2; maybe TRBD2 (7 bases). CDR1 is KGHDR, CDR2 SFDVKD, per germline. The CDR3 covers 15 residues. V dropped 6 bases and J dropped 0 bases, with 10 bases sitting between them. CDR3 protein: CATSRGGANTGELFF. In nucleotides, the CDR3 is TGTGCCACCAGTAGGGGGGGAGCGAACACCGGGGAGCTGTTTTTT.

The gene calls are TRBV6-5 and TRBJ1-1; D is unclear. Trimming took off 1 base at V and 3 bases at J, with 6 bases between the two ends. Germline CDR1 is MNHEY and CDR2 is SVGAGI. The CDR3 is 13 amino acids. CDR3 region: CASSYLQHTEAFF. The CDR3 coding sequence is TGTGCCAGCAGTTACTTACAGCACACTGAAGCTTTCTTT.

V gene TRBV6-6 combines with J gene TRBJ1-1, with D maybe TRBD1 (5 bases). V was clipped by 6 bases and J by 5 bases, with 22 bases between them. Germline lookup yields CDR1 MNHNY and CDR2 SVGAGI (reference sequence). The CDR3 length is 16 residues. DNA of the CDR3: TGTGCCAGCAGCCCCCCCAGGGCAGGTCTCAGAACTGAAGCTTTCTTT. It yields the protein CASSPPRAGLRTEAFF.

V usage is TRBV27 and J usage is TRBJ1-2; 8 bases are shared with TRBD1. Germline assignment: CDR1 MNHEY and CDR2 SMNVEV (reference sequence). This CDR3 contains 14 residues. The trim removed 7 bases at V and 2 bases at J, leaving 6 bases unmatched. For the CDR3, the DNA is TGTGCCAGCATCGAAGGGGACAGGAACTATGGCTACACCTTC. Translating gives CASIEGDRNYGYTF.

The CDR3: CATSRDRSSTEAFF. The CDR3 nucleotides read TGTGCCACCAGCAGAGATCGGTCGAGCACTGAAGCTTTCTTT. The rearrangement links TRBV15 to TRBJ1-1, with D unclear. Trimming took 0 bases from V and 4 from J, leaving 9 bases between them. Germline CDR1 is LNHNV and CDR2 is YYDKDF (reference sequence). CDR3 length: 14 residues.

The chain uses TRBV5-6 and TRBJ2-3; 15 nucleotides agree with TRBD2. With V trimmed by 4 bases and J by 6 bases, 3 bases remained unmatched. This CDR3 is built from 15 residues. Germline CDR1 reads SGHDT; CDR2 reads YYEEEE. CDR3: CASSPGLAGGDTQYF. The DNA for the CDR3 is TGTGCCAGCAGCCCGGGACTAGCGGGAGGTGATACGCAGTATTTT. Together with reference TRBV5-6 and TRBJ2-3, the CDR3 gives the full variable domain: DAGVTQSPTHLIKTRGQQVTLRCSPKSGHDTVSWYQQALGQGPQFIFQYYEEEERQRGNFPDRFSGHQFPNYSSELNVNALLLGDSALYLCASSPGLAGGDTQYFGPGTRLTVL.

The V call is TRBV4-1, the J call TRBJ1-2; 7 nucleotides align to TRBD1. The CDR3 loop spans 14 amino acids. Germline assignment: CDR1 MGHRA and CDR2 YSYEKL. The V segment lost 8 bases and the J segment 5 bases; nucleotides outside the gene matches: 11. The CDR3 coding sequence is TGCGCCAGCGGACTTCGACAGGGCCCGTATGGCTACACCTTC. It specifies CASGLRQGPYGYTF.

The gene calls are TRBV18 and TRBJ1-4, with 7 nucleotides matching TRBD1. The CDR3 runs 14 residues. Germline CDR1 is KGHSH and CDR2 is LQKENI. The junction had 6 bases not matched to a gene; V was cut back by 4 bases and J by 7 bases. This CDR3 is CASSRQGLGEKLFF. Written as DNA, the CDR3 is TGTGCCAGCTCACGACAGGGTCTCGGTGAAAAACTGTTTTTT.

This chain links TRBV6-1 with TRBJ2-7; 9 bases are shared with TRBD2. The CDR3 sequence is 15 residues long. The V and J ends lost 0 bases and 3 bases, in that order; junction bases with no gene match: 3. The germline CDR1 and CDR2 sequences are MNHNS and SASEGT. The CDR3 DNA is TGTGCCAGCAGTGAAGCGCCTAGCGGGATCTACGAGCAGTACTTC. Its protein product is CASSEAPSGIYEQYF.

This chain joins TRBV5-1 and TRBJ1-6, with TRBD1 matching 7 bases. The J segment lost 10 bases and the V segment lost 1 base, leaving 8 bases of the junction unmatched. Germline assignment: CDR1 SGHRS and CDR2 YFSETQ. This CDR3 is 15 amino acids long. The CDR3 DNA reads TGCGCCAGCAGCTTGACAGGGGAGAACAGGTCACCCCTCCACTTT. It encodes CASSLTGENRSPLHF.

The chain has TRBV5-1 and TRBJ2-1, with D unclear. Trimming removed 5 bases from V and 2 bases from J, with 5 bases in between. The CDR3 consists of 12 residues. The V gene's germline CDR1 is SGHRS and CDR2 YFSETQ. The CDR3 loop reads CASRGTYNEQFF. Here the CDR3 DNA reads TGCGCCAGCAGGGGCACCTACAATGAGCAGTTCTTC. Together with reference TRBV5-1 and TRBJ2-1, the CDR3 gives the full variable domain: KAGVTQTPRYLIKTRGQQVTLSCSPISGHRSVSWYQQTPGQGLQFLFEYFSETQRNKGNFPGRFSGRQFSNSRSEMNVSTLELGDSALYLCASRGTYNEQFFGPGTRLTVL.

The CDR3: CASSPLGGYGYTF. The CDR3 nucleotides read TGTGCCAGCTCCCCTTTGGGAGGCTATGGCTACACCTTC. The chain links TRBV18 to TRBJ1-2; D gene unclear. This CDR3 is 13 amino acids long. The germline V gene encodes CDR1 KGHSH and CDR2 LQKENI. V shed 6 bases and J shed 4 bases, with 12 bases lying between them.

The rearrangement links TRBV3-1 (or the pseudogene TRBV3-2) to TRBJ2-7; unclear D gene. Deletions cut 1 base from V and 6 bases from J, with 7 bases between. CDR1 and CDR2 from the germline V gene are LGHDT and YNNKEL (reference sequence). This CDR3 region has 12 residues. The DNA for the CDR3 is TGTGCCAGCAGCCAAGGAGGCCTCGAGCAGTACTTC. Its protein is CASSQGGLEQYF.

As to this clone: The junction and the germline gene differ at one end; a read error may be behind it. V and J are TRBV27 and TRBJ2-1, with TRBD2 matching over 9 bases. CDR3 length: 15 amino acids. CDR1 MNHEY and CDR2 SMNVEV come from the germline V gene (reference sequence). As DNA, the CDR3 is TGTGCCGGCAGTAAGACTAGCGGTTCTTACAATGAGCAGTTCTTC. It codes for CAGSKTSGSYNEQFF.

The rearrangement links TRBV14 to TRBJ2-1; 12 nucleotides align to TRBD2. This CDR3 contains 19 residues. The germline CDR1 and CDR2 sequences are SGHDN and FVKESK. J was trimmed by 2 bases and V by 1 base; bases with no gene match: 9. This CDR3 is CASSQGGSLAGGTYNEQFF. The DNA of the CDR3 is TGTGCCAGCAGCCAAGGAGGGTCCCTAGCGGGAGGGACCTACAATGAGCAGTTCTTC.

The V call is TRBV19, the J call TRBJ2-3; no definite D call. Germline lookup yields CDR1 LNHDA and CDR2 SQIVND (reference sequence). Trimming took 2 bases from V and 6 from J, leaving 6 bases between them. The CDR3 consists of 12 residues. Here the CDR3 DNA reads TGTGCCAGTAGTATACCCCCGGATACGCAGTATTTT. Its translation is CASSIPPDTQYF.

The J gene is TRBJ2-3, the V gene TRBV18; 11 nucleotides line up with TRBD2. CDR3 length: 16 residues. Trimming at V came to 3 bases and at J to 4 bases, leaving 6 bases not matched to a gene. CDR1 and CDR2 from the germline V gene are KGHSH and LQKENI. CDR3 nucleotides: TGTGCCAGCTCACCCCTAGGACTAGCGGGCCCAGATACGCAGTATTTT. This sequence encodes CASSPLGLAGPDTQYF.

The CDR3 coding sequence is TGTGCCAGCAGCCAAGATGAGGGCCTGGGAGGCTACACCTTC. Translated, it gives CASSQDEGLGGYTF. The chain couples TRBV4-2 to TRBJ1-2; no reliable D call. CDR3 size: 14 residues. Per the germline V gene, CDR1 is LGHNA and CDR2 is YNFKEQ. Trimming stripped 0 bases from V and 8 bases from J, with 13 bases between.

The gene calls are TRBV5-1 and TRBJ2-3; 11 nucleotides match TRBD2. After removal of 0 bases from V and 1 base from J, the junction contained 1 base not matched to a gene. The CDR3 sequence is 16 residues long. From germline, CDR1 is SGHRS and CDR2 YFSETQ. Written as DNA, the CDR3 is TGCGCCAGCAGCTTGGGACTAGCGGGGCGCACAGATACGCAGTATTTT. It is translated as CASSLGLAGRTDTQYF.

The chain is built from TRBV28 and TRBJ1-2; TRBD1 matches 7 bases. Unmatched junction bases numbered 7, after V lost 10 bases and J lost 8 bases. CDR3 length equals 11 residues. Germline V gives CDR1 MDHEN, CDR2 SYDVKM. CDR3 sequence (DNA): TGTGCCAACGGGAACAGGGGAGGCTACACCTTC. This gives the protein CANGNRGGYTF.

This chain uses TRBV7-9 with TRBJ2-2, with a possible D match to TRBD2 (7 bases). Between the trimmed V and J ends, which lost 0 bases and 7 bases, there was a span of 12 bases. Germline loops: CDR1 SEHNR, CDR2 FQNEAQ (reference sequence). There are 15 residues in the CDR3. The CDR3, as DNA: TGTGCCAGCAGCTTAGCTCGGGGGGCTGACGGGGAGCTGTTTTTT. This sequence encodes CASSLARGADGELFF.

This chain uses TRBV30 with TRBJ2-7, with 10 bases lining up with TRBD1. The V gene end was trimmed by 5 bases and the J gene end by 3 bases; junction bases not matched to a gene: 7. Germline CDR1 and CDR2: GTSNPN and SVGIG (reference sequence). This CDR3 contains 14 residues. The CDR3 region has the DNA TGTGCCTGGGGTAAGGGACAGGGGTTCTACGAGCAGTACTTC. It translates to CAWGKGQGFYEQYF.

This clone was observed a handful of times. The V and J genes are TRBV6-1 and TRBJ2-7, with TRBD2 identical over 7 bases. The length of the CDR3 is 15 residues. V was pared by 1 base and J by 3 bases, with 6 bases of the junction left unmatched. The germline gives CDR1 MNHNS, CDR2 SASEGT. The CDR3 protein is CASSEGSSGIYEQYF. The CDR3 DNA sequence: TGTGCCAGCAGTGAAGGGTCTAGCGGTATCTACGAGCAGTACTTC.

This chain connects TRBV20-1 to TRBJ1-1; D unresolved. The CDR3 runs 11 residues. Germline lookup yields CDR1 DFQATT and CDR2 SNEGSKA (reference sequence). V dropped 4 bases and J dropped 8 bases, with 11 bases sitting between them. CDR3 DNA: TGCAGTGCTACAGCGGCCTGGGAAGCTTTCTTT. It specifies CSATAAWEAFF.